This T cell receptor beta chain was captured by sequencing in a study of T cell repertoires in cytomegalovirus infection. About the research overall: Alongside well-studied HLA-B-restricted CMV epitopes, recently identified HLA-C-restricted CMV epitopes were also used. Signatures in public TCR beta sequences pointed to both CMV infection and matching HLA type.

TCRdb re-analysed the reads in MiXCR, keeping a single row per CDR3 protein. This table holds about 160,000 distinct CDR3 sequences, roughly a fifth found once. Study-wide results and limits: Totalled public TCR beta family frequency picked out people who carried CMV plus the relevant HLA. Predominance within the ex vivo response was attributable to HLA-C-restricted CMV-specific TCR beta clonotypes.

A note on this clonotype: Its antigen remains unidentified.

Sequenced material: CD8+ T cells from cultured PBMCs, taken from culture after CMV antigen stimulation. This sequence originates from a human donor in good health (CMV status not recorded). Some clones in this sample may be carry-over from other donors' samples.

DNA of the CDR3: TGTGCCAGCAGCTTGGAACCCCCAGAGCAGTTCTTC. Translated: CASSLEPPEQFF. V is TRBV5-4 and J is TRBJ2-1; D remains ambiguous. CDR1 and CDR2 from the germline V gene are SGHNT and YYREEE (reference sequence). Trimming stripped 0 bases from V and 10 bases from J, with 8 bases between. The CDR3 length is 12 residues.